This TCR beta chain derives from a study of human T cells and chemical hapten exposure. Study information: Variability of per-sample TCR yields stemmed mainly from small differences in pooled library volume. Points from the study as a whole: With DPC sensitization, TCRs exceeding 1 in 1000 frequency showed no change.

Individual cDNA molecules in this library carried unique molecular identifiers. One entry per CDR3 protein results from TCRdb running MiXCR on the RACE reads. Here the sample spans about 180,000 distinct CDR3 sequences, approximately 29% being singletons. V was shortened by 7 bases and J by 7 bases, with 22 bases between the two germline ends. The CDR3 extends over 15 amino acids. Germline V CDR1 and CDR2: MNHEY, SVGEGT. This clonotype was seen only a few times. The antigen remains undetermined. The time point here: pre-sensitization, week 0. The treatment here: therapeutic diphenylcyclopropenone sensitization with weekly scalp DPC.

V usage is TRBV6-2 or TRBV6-3 and J usage is TRBJ1-1; maybe TRBD1 (5 bases). This clonotype was obtained from a woman aged 25 to 45 with alopecia areata. Some clones in this sample may be carry-over from other donors' samples. The sample was whole blood, taken in connection with sensitization to the hapten diphenylcyclopropenone (DPC). The CDR3, as DNA: TGTGCCAGCACCAAGGAGATGGGGCATCCAGATGAAGCTTTCTTT. Translation gives CASTKEMGHPDEAFF.